Shown below are 10 T cell receptor beta chains from a single sample sequenced in a study of CD8+ T cells in alopecia areata. The treatment denotes: oral pan-JAK inhibitor, 5-10 mg twice daily. Once RNA had been extracted, it was reverse transcribed into cDNA to act as the sequencing template. Produced via immunoSEQ multiplex PCR; TCRdb's table is partial and in-frame only. The table includes around 270,000 clones, over 45% detected once. The sample consisted of CD4+ T cells sorted from blood, taken at week 24, from a patient treated with tofacitinib. The receptors were gathered from a human donor with alopecia areata.

This chain connects TRBV5-1 to TRBJ1-1, with no clear D. This CDR3 region has 13 residues. In germline, CDR1 is SGHRS, CDR2 YFSETQ. Trimming removed 2 bases from V and 7 bases from J, with 12 bases in between. CDR3 DNA: TGCGCCAGCAGCTTACAACGCGAAGGTGAAGCTTTCTTT. This sequence encodes CASSLQREGEAFF.

The chain links TRBV13 to TRBJ2-1; D is unclear. Germline loops: CDR1 PRHDT, CDR2 FYEKMQ (reference sequence). This CDR3 is built from 14 residues. V was clipped by 4 bases and J by 9 bases, with 16 bases between them. The CDR3 DNA follows: TGTGCCAGCAGCTCCACGCCCCTAGTAGTTGAGCAGTTCTTC. Translating gives CASSSTPLVVEQFF.

The rearrangement links TRBV2 to TRBJ2-5; D not certain. The CDR3 runs to 13 residues. V lost 4 bases and J 2 bases, leaving 8 bases between the germline ends. Germline CDR1 SNHLY, CDR2 FYNNEI. The CDR3 bases are TGTGCCAGCAGTGTAGGGCGGCAAGAGACCCAGTACTTC. Its translation is CASSVGRQETQYF.

This sequence joins TRBV4-1 and TRBJ2-6; 8 nucleotides match TRBD1. Germline assignment: CDR1 MGHRA and CDR2 YSYEKL. There are 20 residues in the CDR3. Trimming cost V 3 bases and J 0 bases; bases outside gene matches: 13. This CDR3 reads CASSHTFMTGAASGANVLTF. The CDR3 DNA is TGCGCCAGCAGCCACACTTTCATGACAGGGGCCGCCTCTGGGGCCAACGTCCTGACTTTC.

The V and J genes are TRBV4-3 and TRBJ2-3, with 12 bases matching TRBD1. Losses at the gene ends were 2 bases for V and 5 bases for J; bases not matched to a gene: 5. This CDR3 is built from 16 residues. Germline V gives CDR1 LGHNA, CDR2 YSLEER. The CDR3 DNA reads TGCGCCAGCAGCCAACGGGGACAGGGGGCGCGAGATACGCAGTATTTT. Protein product: CASSQRGQGARDTQYF.

This clone was seen more than once but under ten times. The chain combines TRBV19 with TRBJ2-1; D is possibly TRBD1 (5 bases). The ends were cut back, 7 bases at V and 6 bases at J, with 10 bases in the middle. The length of the CDR3 is 12 residues. Germline V gene sequence: CDR1 LNHDA, CDR2 SQIVND (reference sequence). CDR3 protein: CASKGRVNEQFF. In DNA, the CDR3 is TGTGCCAGTAAGGGGCGAGTCAATGAGCAGTTCTTC.

CDR3 sequence reads: CSARVNEKLFF. The CDR3 nucleotides are TGCAGTGCTAGAGTGAATGAAAAACTGTTTTTT. The chain joins TRBV20-1 to TRBJ1-4; D unclear. The V gene lost 1 base and the J gene lost 5 bases, with 2 bases spanning the gap. From germline, CDR1 is DFQATT and CDR2 SNEGSKA (reference sequence). The CDR3 is made up of 11 amino acids.

This rearrangement joins TRBV6-5 to TRBJ2-3; D not resolved. The germline gives CDR1 MNHEY, CDR2 SVGAGI. The V end was cut by 2 bases, the J end by 2 bases, with 8 bases between. The CDR3 consists of 14 residues. The CDR3 bases are TGTGCCAGCAGTTACGGGCAGTCCACAGATACGCAGTATTTT. It encodes CASSYGQSTDTQYF.

The gene calls are TRBV7-2 and TRBJ2-1; a weak D match, TRBD2 (6 bases). V lost 2 bases and J 4 bases, leaving 12 bases between the germline ends. The CDR3 is 15 residues long. Germline values: CDR1 SGHTA, CDR2 FQGNSA. The CDR3 loop reads CASSLSSGLYNEQFF. For the CDR3, the DNA is TGTGCCAGCAGCTTAAGTAGCGGTCTATACAATGAGCAGTTCTTC.

This clone was recorded once. Given the absence of the conserved phenylalanine or tryptophan at the CDR3 end, a read error is likely. The chain is built from TRBV29-1 and TRBJ1-1, with D uncertain. There are 14 residues in the CDR3. Deletions cut 3 bases from V and 5 bases from J, with 16 bases between. CDR1 and CDR2 from the germline V gene are SQVTM and ANQGSEA. The CDR3 spells CSVDPSGARTEAFL. CDR3 DNA sequence: TGCAGCGTTGACCCCAGTGGAGCGCGGACTGAAGCTTTCCTT.